The TCR beta chain described here comes from a study of cytomegalovirus exposure and HLA in healthy donors. Overall study results and limits: The classifier reportedly diagnosed cytomegalovirus status with high sensitivity and specificity. Most TCR sequences proved rare, with some public TCRs found in many donors. The study recorded some 160 TCR beta chains that were cytomegalovirus-associated.

The approximately 120-subject validation cohort, separate from the roughly 670-subject first cohort, included the donors. This table comes from immunoSEQ multiplex PCR, and its TCRdb copy is limited to in-frame clones, with some not included. Altogether fewer than 85,000 clones are present, approximately 96% being singletons, with the ten largest covering approximately 1.3%. The V gene's germline CDR1 is SNHLY and CDR2 FYNNEI. V lost 4 bases, J lost 8 bases, and 11 bases stayed unmatched. The CDR3 runs to 15 residues. A remark on this clone: The antigen remains undetermined.

The sequenced sample consisted of PBMCs. V is TRBV2 and J is TRBJ2-1, with 7 bases matching TRBD1. The sequence was collected from a young woman in good health and CMV-seronegative. The DNA of the CDR3 is TGTGCCAGCAGTGCGACAGGGTCCTTTAGTGATGAGCAGTTCTTC. Translating it yields CASSATGSFSDEQFF.